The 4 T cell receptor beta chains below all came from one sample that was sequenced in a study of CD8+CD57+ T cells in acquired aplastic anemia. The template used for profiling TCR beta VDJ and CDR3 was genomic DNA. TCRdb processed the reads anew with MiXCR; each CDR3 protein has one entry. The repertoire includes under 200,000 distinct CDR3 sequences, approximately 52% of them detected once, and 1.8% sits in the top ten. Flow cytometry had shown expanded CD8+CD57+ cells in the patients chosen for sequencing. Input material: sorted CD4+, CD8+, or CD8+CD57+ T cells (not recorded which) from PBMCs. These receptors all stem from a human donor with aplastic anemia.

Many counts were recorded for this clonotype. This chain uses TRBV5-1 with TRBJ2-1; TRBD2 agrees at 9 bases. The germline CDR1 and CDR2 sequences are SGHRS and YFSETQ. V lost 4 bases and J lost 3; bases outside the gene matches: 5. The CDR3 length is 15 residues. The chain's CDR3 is CASSALAGNYNEQFF. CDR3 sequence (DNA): TGCGCCAGCAGCGCCCTAGCGGGAAACTACAATGAGCAGTTCTTC.

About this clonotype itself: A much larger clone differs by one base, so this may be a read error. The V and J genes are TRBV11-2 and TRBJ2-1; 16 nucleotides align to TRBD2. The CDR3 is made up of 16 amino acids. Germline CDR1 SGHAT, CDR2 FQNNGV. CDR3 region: CASSSGLAGGYNEQIF. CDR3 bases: TGTGCCAGCAGCTCGGGACTAGCGGGAGGGTACAATGAGCAGATCTTC. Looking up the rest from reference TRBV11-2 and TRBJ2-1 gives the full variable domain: EAGVAQSPRYKIIEKRQSVAFWCNPISGHATLYWYQQILGQGPKLLIQFQNNGVVDDSQLPKDRFSAERLKGVDSTLKIQPAKLEDSAVYLCASSSGLAGGYNEQIFGPGTRLTVL.

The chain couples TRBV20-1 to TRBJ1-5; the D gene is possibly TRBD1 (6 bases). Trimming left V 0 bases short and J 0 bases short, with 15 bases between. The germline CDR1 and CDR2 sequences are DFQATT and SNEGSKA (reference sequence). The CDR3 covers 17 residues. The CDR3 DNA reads TGCAGTGCTAGAGACAGAGAGAGGGGACATAGCAATCAGCCCCAGCATTTT. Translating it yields CSARDRERGHSNQPQHF.

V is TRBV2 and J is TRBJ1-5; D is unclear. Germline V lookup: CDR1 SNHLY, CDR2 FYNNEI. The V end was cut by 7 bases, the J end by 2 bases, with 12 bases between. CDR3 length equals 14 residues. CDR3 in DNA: TGTGCCAGCACAGGAGGCGAGGGCAATCAGCCCCAGCATTTT. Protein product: CASTGGEGNQPQHF.